The 30 T cell receptor beta chains in this list originate from one sample, sequenced in a study of blood T cells in healthy people across ages. The second PCR ran roughly 6 to 12 cycles with a sample-barcoded 5' primer and J-beta primers. TCRdb reanalysed the 5' RACE reads using MiXCR and keeps one entry per CDR3 protein. The profile shows 1.5 million to 2 million distinct CDR3 sequences, roughly 49% of them singletons. Specimen: blood. The receptors were gathered from a woman aged 40 to 55 in good health.

This rearrangement joins TRBV4-3 to TRBJ1-1; 9 bases map to TRBD1. The CDR3 runs to 15 residues. With V trimmed by 0 bases and J by 10 bases, 9 bases remained unmatched. In germline, CDR1 is LGHNA, CDR2 YSLEER. The CDR3 DNA reads as TGCGCCAGCAGCCAAGAAATTCCGGCGGACAGGGGAGCTTTCTTT. Its translation is CASSQEIPADRGAFF.

This clonotype showed up just once. This sequence joins TRBV7-8 and TRBJ2-7; 10 bases fit TRBD1. The closer fit of TRBJ2-5 to the DNA end suggests the J call may be wrong. This CDR3 spans 15 amino acids. The germline gives CDR1 SGHVS, CDR2 FQNEAQ. CDR3 sequence: CASSSTTGGSETQYF. DNA of the CDR3: TGTGCCAGCAGCTCAACGACAGGGGGCAGTGAGACCCAGTACTTC.

This clonotype was seen a handful of times. The chain is built from TRBV7-9 and TRBJ2-1; no reliable D call. Trimming removed 2 bases from V and 6 bases from J, with 11 bases in between. CDR3 length: 14 residues. The germline V gene encodes CDR1 SEHNR and CDR2 FQNEAQ (reference sequence). The CDR3 bases are TGTGCCAGCAGCTTAAGCTGGCCTTTCAATGAGCAGTTCTTC. It encodes CASSLSWPFNEQFF.

The chain links TRBV24-1 to TRBJ2-3, with TRBD1 matching over 10 bases. J gave up 5 bases and V 4 bases, and 5 bases lay outside the gene matches. The germline CDR1 and CDR2 sequences are KGHDR and SFDVKD. CDR3 length: 15 residues. The CDR3 coding sequence is TGTGCCACCAGTGAGGGACAGGGGAAACGAGATACGCAGTATTTT. It codes for CATSEGQGKRDTQYF.

CDR3 loop: CSVEEYFGGRGANVLTF. DNA for the CDR3: TGCAGCGTTGAAGAATACTTCGGGGGGCGTGGGGCCAACGTCCTGACTTTC. V usage is TRBV29-1 and J usage is TRBJ2-6; weak D call: TRBD2 (7 bases). The CDR3 has 17 amino acids. Germline assignment: CDR1 SQVTM and CDR2 ANQGSEA. The V gene lost 0 bases and the J gene lost 3 bases, with 15 bases spanning the gap.

The CDR3 is CASSLGRTGFGDTQYF. The CDR3 nucleotides read TGTGCCAGCAGCTTGGGTAGGACAGGGTTTGGAGATACGCAGTATTTT. The chain links TRBV5-6 to TRBJ2-3; 8 nucleotides align to TRBD1. V was pared by 0 bases and J by 5 bases, with 8 bases of the junction left unmatched. Germline CDR1 and CDR2: SGHDT and YYEEEE. CDR3 length: 16 residues.

The chain uses TRBV7-2 and TRBJ1-1, with D unclear. V lost 5 bases and J lost 0, with 4 bases in between. CDR3 length: 12 amino acids. Looked up from germline, CDR1 is SGHTA and CDR2 is FQGNSA. The CDR3 DNA follows: TGTGCCAGCAGCACCCTGAACACTGAAGCTTTCTTT. Encoded protein: CASSTLNTEAFF.

In the case of this clonotype: The junction departs from germline at one end; a sequencing error may be responsible. The J gene is TRBJ2-1, the V gene TRBV9; D call uncertain. Germline-derived CDR1 and CDR2 are SGDLS and YYNGEE. The CDR3 has 14 amino acids. The CDR3 coding sequence is TGTGTCAGCAGCGTAGGCAGTACCTACAATGAGCAGTTCTTC. Its translation is CVSSVGSTYNEQFF. Full variable domain (remainder filled in from reference TRBV9 and TRBJ2-1): DSGVTQTPKHLITATGQRVTLRCSPRSGDLSVYWYQQSLDQGLQFLIQYYNGEERAKGNILERFSAQQFPDLHSELNLSSLELGDSALYFCVSSVGSTYNEQFFGPGTRLTVL.

The chain uses TRBV6-4 and TRBJ2-7; TRBD1 agrees at 11 bases. V trimming: 9 bases; J trimming: 1 base; junction bases outside the gene matches: 17. The CDR3 covers 18 residues. Looked up from germline, CDR1 is MRHNA and CDR2 is SNTAGT. The CDR3 nucleotides read TGTGCCAGGGGCCCCGGGACAGGGGGGAAATTTACTTCCTACGAGCAGTACTTC. It specifies CARGPGTGGKFTSYEQYF.

The CDR3: CASSSDGEAKNIQYF. The CDR3 DNA reads TGTGCCAGCAGTTCAGATGGTGAAGCCAAAAACATTCAGTACTTC. The genes are TRBV28 and TRBJ2-4, with D unclear. Germline loops: CDR1 MDHEN, CDR2 SYDVKM. There are 15 residues in the CDR3. V dropped 4 bases and J dropped 0 bases, with 10 bases sitting between them.

Ten or more counts support this clonotype. The chain carries TRBV7-2 and TRBJ2-3; no clear D gene. CDR3 length equals 13 residues. Trimming removed 0 bases at V and 3 bases at J, with 4 bases between. Germline V CDR1 and CDR2: SGHTA, FQGNSA. The CDR3 spells CASSLALTDTQYF. The CDR3 nucleotides are TGTGCCAGCAGCTTAGCATTGACAGATACGCAGTATTTT. Combining the CDR3 with reference TRBV7-2 and TRBJ2-3 gives the whole variable domain GAGVSQSPSNKVTEKGKDVELRCDPISGHTALYWYRQSLGQGLEFLIYFQGNSAPDKSGLPSDRFSAERTGGSVSTLTIQRTQQEDSAVYLCASSLALTDTQYFGPGTRLTVL.

This clonotype was observed a handful of times. A junction boundary mismatches the germline segment, possibly from a read error. The rearrangement uses TRBV5-1 and TRBJ2-7; D is ambiguous. CDR1 is SGHRS and CDR2 is YFSETQ in the germline V gene. This CDR3 comprises 15 residues. CDR3 region: CASSLQRPSSYVQYF. The CDR3 coding sequence is TGCGCCAGCAGCCTCCAGCGCCCCAGCTCCTACGTGCAGTACTTC. Based on the CDR3 plus reference TRBV5-1 and TRBJ2-7, the full variable domain is KAGVTQTPRYLIKTRGQQVTLSCSPISGHRSVSWYQQTPGQGLQFLFEYFSETQRNKGNFPGRFSGRQFSNSRSEMNVSTLELGDSALYLCASSLQRPSSYVQYFGPGTRLTVT.

CDR3 DNA sequence: TGTGCCAGCAGCTTCCGGGACAGGGTAGACTATGGCTACACCTTC. Protein product: CASSFRDRVDYGYTF. This sequence joins TRBV12-3 or TRBV12-4 and TRBJ1-2, with 9 nucleotides matching TRBD1. V shed 6 bases, J shed 3 bases, and the junction held 8 bases outside the gene matches. This CDR3 is built from 15 residues.

V gene TRBV9 combines with J gene TRBJ2-3; 8 bases are a match to TRBD2. In germline, CDR1 is SGDLS, CDR2 YYNGEE. After removal of 4 bases from V and 4 bases from J, the junction contained 11 bases not matched to a gene. The CDR3 extends over 16 amino acids. This chain's CDR3 is CASSPRTSKMSDTQYF. CDR3 bases: TGTGCCAGCAGCCCTCGGACTAGCAAAATGTCAGATACGCAGTATTTT.

This clonotype was seen once. V gene TRBV9 combines with J gene TRBJ2-5; the match to TRBD2 covers 9 bases. The germline V gene has CDR1 SGDLS and CDR2 YYNGEE. The CDR3 loop spans 16 amino acids. J was trimmed by 2 bases and V by 0 bases; bases with no gene match: 5. The CDR3: CASSVDSGGRQETQYF. CDR3 DNA sequence: TGTGCCAGCAGCGTAGATAGCGGGGGACGTCAAGAGACCCAGTACTTC.

V is TRBV6-2 or TRBV6-3 and J is TRBJ1-1; perhaps TRBD1 as D (6 bases). Germline CDR1 is MNHEY and CDR2 is SVGEGT. The CDR3 is 13 amino acids. V was cut by 5 bases and J by 4 bases, with 11 bases left in between. The CDR3 DNA follows: TGTGCCAGCAGTGGCAGGGGCGGCACTGAAGCTTTCTTT. It translates to CASSGRGGTEAFF.

This clonotype has more than one count but fewer than ten. The chain joins TRBV25-1 to TRBJ2-7; TRBD2 might be the D (6 bases). CDR3 length: 14 residues. Germline assignment: CDR1 MGHDK and CDR2 SYGVNS. With 7 bases removed from V and 2 bases from J, the gap between germline ends came to 15 bases. CDR3 in amino acids: CASTGEAPPYEQYF. CDR3 DNA sequence: TGTGCCAGCACCGGGGAGGCCCCCCCCTACGAGCAGTACTTC.

This chain links TRBV27 with TRBJ2-5, with 8 bases lining up with TRBD1. This CDR3 has 14 residues. J gave up 5 bases and V 5 bases, and 7 bases lay outside the gene matches. Germline lookup yields CDR1 MNHEY and CDR2 SMNVEV (reference sequence). DNA for the CDR3: TGTGCCAGCAGTCCCTACAGGGGGATGGAGACCCAGTACTTC. It codes for CASSPYRGMETQYF.

As for this clonotype: Since a much larger clone is just one base distant, this may be a read error. V gene TRBV20-1 combines with J gene TRBJ2-3; D not certain. CDR1 and CDR2 from the germline V gene are DFQATT and SNEGSKA (reference sequence). The CDR3 is 9 residues long. Here the CDR3 DNA reads TGCAGTGATGGAGATGCGCAGTATTTT. Its protein is CSDGDAQYF.

This chain connects TRBV11-2 to TRBJ2-1; TRBD2 agrees at 7 bases. With 0 bases clipped from V and 9 bases from J, the junction kept 14 bases outside the gene matches. Germline CDR1 SGHAT, CDR2 FQNNGV. The CDR3 consists of 17 residues. This CDR3 is CASSLDQRGGGRVEQFF. The CDR3 nucleotides read TGTGCCAGCAGCTTAGATCAGAGGGGCGGGGGACGGGTTGAGCAGTTCTTC.

This clonotype was observed a handful of times. V is TRBV12-3 or TRBV12-4 and J is TRBJ2-5, with 7 positions matching TRBD2. The CDR3 extends over 14 amino acids. After removal of 8 bases from V and 5 bases from J, the junction contained 11 bases not matched to a gene. The CDR3 spells CASASRGSGETQYF. CDR3 nucleotides: TGTGCCAGCGCCTCGCGTGGTAGCGGGGAGACCCAGTACTTC.

This clonotype was recorded only once. The CDR3 DNA reads as TGTGCCAGCACAAGGGACAGGGTTAACAATCAGCCCCAGCATTTT. Residues: CASTRDRVNNQPQHF. The chain carries TRBV7-2 and TRBJ1-5, with 9 bases identical to TRBD1. The CDR3 contains 15 residues. V lost 7 bases to trimming and J lost 3 bases; unmatched junction nucleotides: 7. From germline, CDR1 is SGHTA and CDR2 FQGNSA.

The chain employs TRBV5-1 and TRBJ1-2; D is unclear. In germline, CDR1 is SGHRS, CDR2 YFSETQ. The CDR3 has 12 amino acids. V was clipped by 0 bases and J by 10 bases, with 10 bases between them. CDR3 in amino acids: CASSLDGPPYTF. The CDR3 DNA reads TGCGCCAGCAGCTTGGACGGACCTCCCTACACCTTC. Drawing the rest from reference TRBV5-1 and TRBJ1-2, the complete variable domain is KAGVTQTPRYLIKTRGQQVTLSCSPISGHRSVSWYQQTPGQGLQFLFEYFSETQRNKGNFPGRFSGRQFSNSRSEMNVSTLELGDSALYLCASSLDGPPYTFGSGTRLTVV.

The J gene is TRBJ1-2, the V gene TRBV12-3 or TRBV12-4, with 11 bases matching TRBD1. The J segment lost 7 bases and the V segment lost 0 bases, leaving 7 bases of the junction unmatched. The CDR3 sequence is 16 residues long. The CDR3 sequence: CASSLARTGGAGGYTF. CDR3 in DNA: TGTGCCAGCAGTTTAGCTCGGACAGGGGGCGCCGGTGGCTACACCTTC.

The chain is built from TRBV9 and TRBJ2-1; 7 nucleotides match TRBD2. Unmatched junction bases numbered 11, after V lost 4 bases and J lost 4 bases. The germline V gene has CDR1 SGDLS and CDR2 YYNGEE. The CDR3 is 16 residues long. The CDR3: CASSRWIGRDYNEQFF. The DNA of the CDR3 is TGTGCCAGCAGCCGGTGGATAGGGAGGGATTACAATGAGCAGTTCTTC.

This clonotype has a count of ten or more. Here the CDR3 DNA reads TGTGCCAGCAGCCGAGGCGGACAGGGTGCCTCCTACGAGCAGTACTTC. Protein: CASSRGGQGASYEQYF. The rearrangement links TRBV11-1 to TRBJ2-7; the match to TRBD1 covers 8 bases. V trimming: 5 bases; J trimming: 0 bases; junction bases outside the gene matches: 9. CDR3 length: 16 residues. Germline V CDR1 and CDR2: SGHAT, FQDESV (reference sequence).

This clonotype was observed a few times. The chain combines TRBV12-3 or TRBV12-4 with TRBJ1-6, with a possible D match to TRBD1 (6 bases). Trimming left V 5 bases short and J 4 bases short, with 12 bases between. The CDR3 contains 15 residues. The CDR3 region is CASSPGGQYNSPLHF. The CDR3 coding sequence is TGTGCCAGCAGTCCCGGTGGACAGTATAATTCACCCCTCCACTTT.

The chain couples TRBV7-2 to TRBJ1-4, with 7 bases that match TRBD1. The trim removed 1 base at V and 7 bases at J, leaving 6 bases unmatched. This CDR3 is 15 amino acids long. The germline V gene encodes CDR1 SGHTA and CDR2 FQGNSA. The CDR3 loop reads CASSLEGAVSEKLFF. The CDR3 nucleotides read TGTGCCAGCAGCTTAGAGGGGGCGGTTTCTGAAAAACTGTTTTTT.

A few counts support this clonotype. The genes are TRBV5-1 and TRBJ2-1; 10 nucleotides agree with TRBD1. J was trimmed by 7 bases and V by 0 bases; bases with no gene match: 7. Germline-derived CDR1 and CDR2 are SGHRS and YFSETQ. The CDR3 consists of 16 residues. CDR3: CASSLGDRGRGNEQFF. The DNA for the CDR3 is TGCGCCAGCAGCTTGGGGGACAGGGGAAGGGGGAATGAGCAGTTCTTC.

The chain joins TRBV3-1 to TRBJ1-4, with unresolved D. Germline V gene data show CDR1 as LGHDT and CDR2 as YNNKEL (reference sequence). Trimming shortened V by 4 bases and J by 0 bases, and 9 bases separated the two germline ends. CDR3 size: 15 residues. CDR3 amino acids: CASSLTHSTNEKLFF. The CDR3 nucleotides are TGTGCCAGCAGCCTAACGCACTCAACTAATGAAAAACTGTTTTTT. Based on the CDR3 plus reference TRBV3-1 and TRBJ1-4, the full variable domain is DTAVSQTPKYLVTQMGNDKSIKCEQNLGHDTMYWYKQDSKKFLKIMFSYNNKELIINETVPNRFSPKSPDKAHLNLHINSLELGDSAVYFCASSLTHSTNEKLFFGSGTQLSVL.